One sample yielded the 28 T cell receptor beta chains listed below, sequenced in a study of blood T cell repertoires in COVID-19. Assay used: immunoSEQ multiplex PCR; TCRdb lists only in-frame clones, some missing. The profile covers 200,000 to 250,000 clones, with approximately 86% appearing a single time and approximately 4.2% taken by the ten largest. What was sequenced was PBMCs or T cells enriched from blood (not recorded which). All receptors come from a woman aged 40 to 55 with acute COVID-19.

The chain couples TRBV19 to TRBJ1-5; tentatively, D is TRBD1 (5 bases). The V end was cut by 3 bases, the J end by 7 bases, with 16 bases between. Germline-derived CDR1 and CDR2 are LNHDA and SQIVND (reference sequence). The CDR3 runs 15 residues. CDR3: CASSMSAGGYQPQHF. CDR3 bases: TGTGCCAGTAGTATGAGCGCGGGGGGATACCAGCCCCAGCATTTT.

The V call is TRBV28, the J call TRBJ1-1; D possibly corresponds to TRBD1 (6 bases). The length of the CDR3 is 15 residues. V dropped 1 base and J dropped 2 bases, with 11 bases sitting between them. Per germline, CDR1 MDHEN and CDR2 SYDVKM. CDR3 protein: CASSLLGGFNTEAFF. The CDR3 nucleotides are TGTGCCAGCAGTTTATTAGGGGGATTTAACACTGAAGCTTTCTTT.

The chain employs TRBV7-2 and TRBJ2-3; D is ambiguous. The germline V gene encodes CDR1 SGHTA and CDR2 FQGNSA. V was trimmed by 1 base and J by 4 bases, leaving 6 bases between them. The CDR3 is made up of 13 amino acids. Here the CDR3 reads CASSLDGADTQYF. CDR3 nucleotides: TGTGCCAGCAGCTTAGACGGAGCAGATACGCAGTATTTT. The full variable domain, its missing parts supplied by reference TRBV7-2 and TRBJ2-3, is GAGVSQSPSNKVTEKGKDVELRCDPISGHTALYWYRQSLGQGLEFLIYFQGNSAPDKSGLPSDRFSAERTGGSVSTLTIQRTQQEDSAVYLCASSLDGADTQYFGPGTRLTVL.

The chain has TRBV5-1 and TRBJ2-3, with TRBD1 matching over 7 bases. Germline-derived CDR1 and CDR2 are SGHRS and YFSETQ. The CDR3 is 14 amino acids. V was pared by 5 bases and J by 3 bases, with 6 bases of the junction left unmatched. CDR3 in amino acids: CASSFGQATDTQYF. The DNA of the CDR3 is TGCGCCAGCAGTTTCGGACAGGCAACAGATACGCAGTATTTT. The variable domain in full, with the rest retrieved from reference TRBV5-1 and TRBJ2-3, is KAGVTQTPRYLIKTRGQQVTLSCSPISGHRSVSWYQQTPGQGLQFLFEYFSETQRNKGNFPGRFSGRQFSNSRSEMNVSTLELGDSALYLCASSFGQATDTQYFGPGTRLTVL.

The rearrangement links TRBV10-3 to TRBJ2-3, with D perhaps matching TRBD2 (7 bases). CDR3 size: 16 residues. Trimming took off 0 bases at V and 1 base at J, with 11 bases between the two ends. Germline V gene sequence: CDR1 ENHRY, CDR2 SYGVKD. CDR3 DNA sequence: TGTGCCATCAGTGAGTCGGGGGGGCAGGGCACAGATACGCAGTATTTT. Translated: CAISESGGQGTDTQYF.

The sample holds one count of this clone. The chain joins TRBV28 to TRBJ1-3; TRBD1 might be the D (5 bases). Germline V lookup: CDR1 MDHEN, CDR2 SYDVKM. Trimming left V 4 bases short and J 0 bases short, with 16 bases between. The CDR3 covers 17 residues. CDR3 amino acids: CASSSYSGGFSGNTIYF. CDR3 coding DNA: TGTGCCAGCAGTTCTTACTCCGGGGGGTTCTCTGGAAACACCATATATTTT. The complete variable domain, with remaining parts taken from reference TRBV28 and TRBJ1-3, reads DVKVTQSSRYLVKRTGEKVFLECVQDMDHENMFWYRQDPGLGLRLIYFSYDVKMKEKGDIPEGYSVSREKKERFSLILESASTNQTSMYLCASSSYSGGFSGNTIYFGEGSWLTVV.

This chain links TRBV29-1 with TRBJ2-2, with 8 positions matching TRBD2. CDR3 size: 19 residues. The V and J ends lost 6 bases and 1 base, in that order; junction bases with no gene match: 19. Germline loops: CDR1 SQVTM, CDR2 ANQGSEA. The DNA for the CDR3 is TGCAGCGTACGCCGGGACCCCCTAGGAACTAGCGGGAACACCGGGGAGCTGTTTTTT. Translating gives CSVRRDPLGTSGNTGELFF.

The V call is TRBV7-6, the J call TRBJ1-6; 9 nucleotides line up with TRBD1. Germline loops: CDR1 SGHVS, CDR2 FNYEAQ. The CDR3 length is 18 residues. Trimming took 1 base from V and 1 from J; bases not matched to a gene: 5. The DNA for the CDR3 is TGTGCCAGCAGCTTAGAGGGACAGGGAAGATCCTATAATTCACCCCTCCACTTT. It codes for CASSLEGQGRSYNSPLHF.

This clone turned up a few times. V and J are TRBV5-1 and TRBJ1-1; D uncertain. The CDR3 runs to 15 residues. Per germline, CDR1 SGHRS and CDR2 YFSETQ. V lost 0 bases to trimming and J lost 1 base, with 10 bases between them. This CDR3 reads CASSLAPATNTEAFF. The DNA of the CDR3 is TGCGCCAGCAGCTTGGCCCCAGCGACGAACACTGAAGCTTTCTTT.

The table lists this clone with a few counts. The chain links TRBV5-1 to TRBJ2-1; 13 bases match TRBD2. Germline assignment: CDR1 SGHRS and CDR2 YFSETQ. This CDR3 region has 15 residues. V lost 4 bases and J lost 4; bases outside the gene matches: 2. CDR3 in amino acids: CASSLLAGGYNEQFF. The CDR3 DNA is TGCGCCAGCAGCCTACTAGCGGGAGGGTACAATGAGCAGTTCTTC.

The V gene is TRBV11-2, the J gene TRBJ1-1; D perhaps matches TRBD1 (6 bases). The V gene lost 0 bases and the J gene lost 10 bases, with 18 bases spanning the gap. Germline V lookup: CDR1 SGHAT, CDR2 FQNNGV. The CDR3 has 15 amino acids. The CDR3 DNA sequence: TGTGCCAGCAGCTTAGACCCATGGGGGCCCCAAGGAGCTTTCTTT. It specifies CASSLDPWGPQGAFF.

This clone was counted once. The chain recombines TRBV3-1 (or the pseudogene TRBV3-2) with TRBJ2-7, with 7 bases identical to TRBD2. CDR3 length equals 14 residues. V lost 2 bases and J lost 5; bases outside the gene matches: 6. Germline-derived CDR1 and CDR2 are LGHDT and YNNKEL (reference sequence). CDR3 bases: TGTGCCAGCAGCCAAAGCGGGAAGCGGAACGAGCAGTACTTC. It codes for CASSQSGKRNEQYF.

The J gene is TRBJ2-3, the V gene TRBV19, with D uncertain. V was shortened by 4 bases and J by 2 bases, with 7 bases between the two germline ends. Germline V gene sequence: CDR1 LNHDA, CDR2 SQIVND (reference sequence). This CDR3 has 13 residues. For the CDR3, the DNA is TGTGCCAGTAGTAGAAAACTCACAGATACGCAGTATTTT. Translation gives CASSRKLTDTQYF. The whole variable domain, filled in from reference TRBV19 and TRBJ2-3, reads DGGITQSPKYLFRKEGQNVTLSCEQNLNHDAMYWYRQDPGQGLRLIYYSQIVNDFQKGDIAEGYSVSREKKESFPLTVTSAQKNPTAFYLCASSRKLTDTQYFGPGTRLTVL.

CDR3 sequence (DNA): TGTGCCAGCTCAAAAGGGCAGGGGTACGAGCAGTACTTC. It is translated as CASSKGQGYEQYF. V is TRBV2 and J is TRBJ2-7; D may be TRBD1 (6 bases). V gave up 8 bases and J gave up 4 bases, with 15 bases separating them. CDR1 and CDR2 (germline): SNHLY, FYNNEI. The CDR3 covers 13 residues.

This chain links TRBV28 with TRBJ1-2, with D unclear. Germline CDR1 reads MDHEN; CDR2 reads SYDVKM. Trimming took off 7 bases at V and 6 bases at J, with 12 bases between the two ends. This CDR3 comprises 12 residues. CDR3 coding DNA: TGTGCCAGCAAGGAAGGGAGCGATGGCTACACCTTC. Protein product: CASKEGSDGYTF.

The gene calls are TRBV5-6 and TRBJ2-1; D perhaps matches TRBD1 (7 bases). CDR3 length equals 15 residues. Germline assignment: CDR1 SGHDT and CDR2 YYEEEE. V lost 2 bases and J 5 bases, leaving 14 bases between the germline ends. CDR3 amino acids: CASSFRGVQNNEQFF. CDR3 bases: TGTGCCAGCAGCTTCAGGGGGGTACAGAACAATGAGCAGTTCTTC.

This chain uses TRBV6-2 or TRBV6-3 with TRBJ1-1; D uncertain. The V gene's germline CDR1 is MNHEY and CDR2 SVGEGT. The V and J ends lost 0 bases and 6 bases respectively, with 8 bases between them. The CDR3 spans 13 residues. CDR3 in amino acids: CASSYSWQAEAFF. CDR3 DNA: TGTGCCAGCAGTTACTCGTGGCAGGCTGAAGCTTTCTTT.

V and J are TRBV18 and TRBJ2-1; TRBD2 might be the D (5 bases). Germline lookup yields CDR1 KGHSH and CDR2 LQKENI. This CDR3 has 15 amino acids. With 0 bases removed from V and 0 bases from J, the gap between germline ends came to 6 bases. Here the CDR3 reads CASSPPTISYNEQFF. In DNA, the CDR3 is TGTGCCAGCTCACCACCGACTATCTCCTACAATGAGCAGTTCTTC.

In DNA form, the CDR3 reads TGTGCCAGCAGTTCCCGGGGACGGGGGAAGAACACTGAAGCTTTCTTT. Residues: CASSSRGRGKNTEAFF. The chain has TRBV6-5 and TRBJ1-1; D might be TRBD1 (5 bases). With 4 bases removed from V and 1 base from J, the gap between germline ends came to 16 bases. The CDR3 extends over 16 amino acids. The germline gives CDR1 MNHEY, CDR2 SVGAGI.

The chain joins TRBV5-6 to TRBJ2-7; 7 bases align to TRBD2. Trimming cost V 4 bases and J 4 bases; bases outside gene matches: 8. Germline CDR1 and CDR2: SGHDT and YYEEEE. This CDR3 spans 14 amino acids. CDR3 protein: CASSVRLAGYEQYF. The DNA of the CDR3 is TGTGCCAGCAGCGTCCGACTAGCTGGGTACGAGCAGTACTTC.

This clone showed up just once. CDR3 sequence: CASSYSGQGPEAFF. CDR3 bases: TGTGCCAGCAGTTACTCGGGACAGGGCCCTGAAGCTTTCTTT. This chain joins TRBV6-5 and TRBJ1-1; TRBD1 matches at 9 bases. This CDR3 has 14 residues. With 0 bases clipped from V and 6 bases from J, the junction kept 2 bases outside the gene matches. Germline values: CDR1 MNHEY, CDR2 SVGAGI.

CDR3 sequence (DNA): TGTGCCAGCAGTTCAGGGGGCGGTCAGCCCCAGCATTTT. Amino acids: CASSSGGGQPQHF. This chain joins TRBV27 and TRBJ1-5; TRBD1 matches 8 bases. The CDR3 loop spans 13 amino acids. V shed 4 bases and J 6 bases; nucleotides not matched to a gene: 2. Looked up from germline, CDR1 is MNHEY and CDR2 is SMNVEV (reference sequence).

There are a few counts of this clone. The chain employs TRBV4-1 and TRBJ2-7, with TRBD2 matching 11 bases. V shed 4 bases, J shed 4 bases, and the junction held 15 bases outside the gene matches. The CDR3 has 18 residues. CDR1 and CDR2 from the germline V gene are MGHRA and YSYEKL. The CDR3 loop reads CASSPLLVLAGGLYEQYF. The CDR3 bases are TGCGCCAGCAGCCCCCTCCTCGTTCTAGCGGGAGGTCTTTACGAGCAGTACTTC.

This clone is a singleton in its sample. The chain recombines TRBV7-2 with TRBJ1-2, with 8 positions matching TRBD1. Germline CDR1 reads SGHTA; CDR2 reads FQGNSA. The CDR3 totals 15 residues. J was trimmed by 5 bases and V by 5 bases; bases with no gene match: 10. CDR3 residues: CASSGYGQGNYGYTF. The CDR3 nucleotides read TGTGCCAGCAGCGGGTACGGACAGGGAAATTATGGCTACACCTTC.

The sample holds one count of this clone. This chain joins TRBV6-5 and TRBJ2-7; 7 bases agree with TRBD2. The CDR3 loop spans 14 amino acids. V trimming: 0 bases; J trimming: 5 bases; junction bases outside the gene matches: 4. CDR1 is MNHEY and CDR2 is SVGAGI in the germline V gene. CDR3 loop: CASSYSMAGDEQYF. For the CDR3, the DNA is TGTGCCAGCAGTTACTCGATGGCGGGGGACGAGCAGTACTTC.

The rearrangement links TRBV5-5 to TRBJ1-3, with 7 bases that match TRBD1. The CDR3 consists of 15 residues. CDR1 SGHKS and CDR2 YYEKEE come from the germline V gene (reference sequence). V dropped 0 bases and J dropped 3; count of bases not matched to a gene: 3. The CDR3 DNA sequence: TGTGCCAGCAGCTTGGACAGGGGTCGTGGAAACACCATATATTTT. Its protein product is CASSLDRGRGNTIYF.

The chain recombines TRBV27 with TRBJ1-3; perhaps TRBD1 as D (5 bases). Germline assignment: CDR1 MNHEY and CDR2 SMNVEV (reference sequence). Trimming stripped 5 bases from V and 5 bases from J, with 19 bases between. The CDR3 has 16 residues. This CDR3 is CASSPLGRSARNTIYF. Written as DNA, the CDR3 is TGTGCCAGCAGTCCCCTGGGGCGAAGCGCCAGAAACACCATATATTTT.

The CDR3 sequence is CASSLDTQREGQETQYF. In nucleotides, the CDR3 is TGTGCCAGCAGCTTAGATACCCAGCGGGAGGGACAAGAGACCCAGTACTTC. The chain couples TRBV11-3 to TRBJ2-5; 10 nucleotides align to TRBD2. The length of the CDR3 is 17 residues. V was pared by 0 bases and J by 2 bases, with 6 bases of the junction left unmatched. From germline, CDR1 is SGHNT and CDR2 YENEEA.